This T cell receptor beta chain derives from a study of blood T cell repertoires in COVID-19. Study information: The United States, Italy and Spain were the sources of the acute and convalescent COVID-19 samples. T cells, B-cell-depleted T cells, or PBMCs supplied cDNA or gDNA.

In the original workflow: Nucleated cell counts were estimated from reference gene primer amplification. Profiled with immunoSEQ multiplex PCR; TCRdb holds only in-frame clones, not every one. That table furnishes V, J and clone size, whereas the DNA furnished D and trimming. In the table there are about 300,000 clones, under 90% of which are singletons. Germline V gives CDR1 LGHDT, CDR2 YNNKEL (reference sequence). The length of the CDR3 is 15 residues. V gave up 0 bases and J gave up 6 bases; unmatched junction bases: 7. A Seattle source enrolled patients during active infection and followed them longitudinally.

V gene TRBV3-1 (or the pseudogene TRBV3-2) combines with J gene TRBJ1-2; TRBD1 matches at 7 bases. This clonotype was obtained from a woman in her twenties or thirties with COVID-19, enrolled during active disease. Source material: peripheral blood. The CDR3 here is CASSQDNRGGNGYTF. The CDR3 DNA is TGTGCCAGCAGCCAAGACAATAGAGGGGGCAATGGCTACACCTTC.